A single T cell receptor beta chain is shown here with its context. The identical CDR3 is also encoded by other nucleotide sequences in the sample. Only in-frame clones appear in the TCRdb table, and some are missing; sequencing was by immunoSEQ multiplex PCR. The table lists 200,000 to 250,000 clones, just under 95% of them singletons. This entry comes from a study of control samples from healthy donors and cancer patients. This clonotype originated in a man aged 45-60 years in good health. Sequencing used blood.

CDR3 residues: CASSIVRAGANVLTF. The DNA of the CDR3 is TGTGCCAGTAGTATAGTAAGGGCTGGGGCCAACGTCCTGACTTTC. The rearrangement uses TRBV19 and TRBJ2-6, with D unresolved. Trimming pared 1 base from V and 2 bases from J, leaving 6 bases between. Germline lookup yields CDR1 LNHDA and CDR2 SQIVND (reference sequence). The CDR3 runs 15 residues.